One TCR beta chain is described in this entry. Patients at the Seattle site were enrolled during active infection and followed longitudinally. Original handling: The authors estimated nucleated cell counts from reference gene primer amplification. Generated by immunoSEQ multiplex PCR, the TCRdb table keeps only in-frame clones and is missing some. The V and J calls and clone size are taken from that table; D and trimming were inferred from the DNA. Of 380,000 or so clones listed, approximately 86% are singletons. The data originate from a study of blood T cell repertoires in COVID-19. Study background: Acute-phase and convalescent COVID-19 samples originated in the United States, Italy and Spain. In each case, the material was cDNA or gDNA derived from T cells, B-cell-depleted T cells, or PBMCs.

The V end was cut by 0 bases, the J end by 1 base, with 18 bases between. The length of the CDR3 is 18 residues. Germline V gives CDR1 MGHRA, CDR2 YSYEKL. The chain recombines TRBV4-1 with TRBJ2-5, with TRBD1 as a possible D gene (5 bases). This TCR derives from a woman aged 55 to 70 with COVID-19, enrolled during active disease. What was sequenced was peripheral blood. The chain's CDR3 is CASSQDSHRPESQETQYF. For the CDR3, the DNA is TGCGCCAGCAGCCAAGATAGTCACAGGCCCGAAAGCCAAGAGACCCAGTACTTC.